Listed below are T cell receptor beta chains from one sample, sequenced in a study of T-cell reconstitution after alpha-beta-depleted transplantation in children. TCRdb independently ran MiXCR on the PCR reads; one entry per CDR3 protein. The sample shows about 540,000 distinct CDR3 sequences, over 25% of them seen only once. The specimen was PBMCs, collected before TCRalphabeta/CD19-depleted stem cell transplant. Every receptor here comes from a boy younger than two with Wiskott-Aldrich syndrome, due to receive a stem cell transplant. The CDR3 runs from the conserved cysteine through the conserved F or W. Each record gives: V gene, J gene, CDR3 length, D gene, clone size, CDR3 protein, CDR3 DNA. A D gene is named only where the DNA matches it firmly. Clone size appears in some rows only: once, few, many, or a class for an expanded clone.

v_gene: TRBV7-2; j_gene: TRBJ2-1; len: 14; d_gene: .; abundance: .; CDR3aa: CASREGQVQMGQFF; CDR3nt: TGTGCCAGCAGAGAGGGGCAGGTGCAGATGGGGCAGTTCTTC
v_gene: TRBV20-1; j_gene: TRBJ1-2; len: 14; d_gene: .; abundance: .; CDR3aa: CSAREGGADYGYTF; CDR3nt: TGCAGTGCTAGAGAGGGCGGGGCGGATTATGGCTACACCTTC
v_gene: TRBV20-1; j_gene: TRBJ2-4; len: 15; d_gene: TRBD1; abundance: few; CDR3aa: CSAISSGGEGNIQYF; CDR3nt: TGCAGTGCTATATCCTCAGGGGGAGAGGGAAACATTCAGTACTTC
v_gene: TRBV28; j_gene: TRBJ2-5; len: 15; d_gene: TRBD2; abundance: few; CDR3aa: CASSFSGSRVETQYF; CDR3nt: TGTGCCAGCAGTTTTAGCGGGAGCCGGGTCGAGACCCAGTACTTC
v_gene: TRBV10-3; j_gene: TRBJ2-1; len: 15; d_gene: .; abundance: .; CDR3aa: CATDSLARTYNEQFF; CDR3nt: TGTGCCACCGACTCCCTAGCGCGGACCTACAATGAGCAGTTCTTC
v_gene: TRBV12-3/TRBV12-4; j_gene: TRBJ2-2; len: 13; d_gene: .; abundance: few; CDR3aa: CASSLTALGELFF; CDR3nt: TGTGCCAGCAGTCTGACAGCCCTCGGGGAGCTGTTTTTT
v_gene: TRBV5-1; j_gene: TRBJ2-2; len: 16; d_gene: .; abundance: few; CDR3aa: CASSLASSANTGELFF; CDR3nt: TGCGCCAGCAGCTTGGCGTCCAGCGCGAACACCGGGGAGCTGTTTTTT
v_gene: TRBV6-7; j_gene: TRBJ2-2; len: 11; d_gene: .; abundance: few; CDR3aa: CASKAPGELFF; CDR3nt: TGTGCCAGCAAGGCACCCGGGGAGCTGTTTTTT
v_gene: TRBV5-1; j_gene: TRBJ2-2; len: 14; d_gene: .; abundance: .; CDR3aa: CASSLERITGELFF; CDR3nt: TGCGCCAGCAGCTTGGAGCGGATCACCGGGGAGCTGTTTTTT
v_gene: TRBV24-1; j_gene: TRBJ2-2; len: 15; d_gene: TRBD1; abundance: .; CDR3aa: CATSDSRQGHGELFF; CDR3nt: TGTGCCACCAGTGATTCGCGACAGGGCCACGGGGAGCTGTTTTTT
v_gene: TRBV28; j_gene: TRBJ2-3; len: 14; d_gene: TRBD1; abundance: few; CDR3aa: CASSFGTGLNTQYF; CDR3nt: TGTGCCAGCAGTTTCGGGACAGGACTTAATACGCAGTATTTT
v_gene: TRBV19; j_gene: TRBJ2-4; len: 15; d_gene: TRBD2; abundance: .; CDR3aa: CASSRLAGELNIQYF; CDR3nt: TGTGCCAGTAGTAGACTAGCGGGAGAGTTAAACATTCAGTACTTC
v_gene: TRBV11-2; j_gene: TRBJ2-7; len: 14; d_gene: .; abundance: .; CDR3aa: CASSLVDRTYEQYF; CDR3nt: TGTGCCAGCAGCTTAGTAGATCGGACCTACGAGCAGTACTTC
v_gene: TRBV12-3/TRBV12-4; j_gene: TRBJ2-5; len: 14; d_gene: .; abundance: few; CDR3aa: CASRGPSRQETQYF; CDR3nt: TGTGCCAGCAGGGGTCCCAGCAGGCAAGAGACCCAGTACTTC
v_gene: TRBV4-1; j_gene: TRBJ2-5; len: 17; d_gene: TRBD1; abundance: .; CDR3aa: CASSQDQQGQGRETQYF; CDR3nt: TGCGCCAGCAGCCAAGATCAGCAGGGACAGGGGAGAGAGACCCAGTACTTC
v_gene: TRBV11-2; j_gene: TRBJ1-1; len: 13; d_gene: .; abundance: .; CDR3aa: CASSFEGDTEAFF; CDR3nt: TGTGCCAGCAGCTTCGAAGGGGACACTGAAGCTTTCTTT